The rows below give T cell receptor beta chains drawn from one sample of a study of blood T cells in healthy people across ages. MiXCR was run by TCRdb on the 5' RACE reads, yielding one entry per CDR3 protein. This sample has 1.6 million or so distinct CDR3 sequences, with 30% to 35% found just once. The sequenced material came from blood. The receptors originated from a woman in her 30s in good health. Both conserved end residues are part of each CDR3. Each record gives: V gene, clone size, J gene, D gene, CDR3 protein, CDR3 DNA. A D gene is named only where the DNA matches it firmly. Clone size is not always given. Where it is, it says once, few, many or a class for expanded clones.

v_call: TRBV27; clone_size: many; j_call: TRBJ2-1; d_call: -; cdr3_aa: CASSLSLNNEQFF; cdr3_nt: TGTGCCAGCAGTTTATCGCTTAACAATGAGCAGTTCTTC
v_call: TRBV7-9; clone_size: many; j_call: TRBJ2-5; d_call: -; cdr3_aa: CASSLQGWYETQYF; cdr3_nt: TGTGCCAGCAGCTTACAGGGGTGGTATGAGACCCAGTACTTC
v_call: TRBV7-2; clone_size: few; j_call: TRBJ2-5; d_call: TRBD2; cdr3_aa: CASILLPGGWSGETQYF; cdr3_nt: TGTGCCAGCATCCTTCTCCCGGGGGGATGGTCTGGAGAGACCCAGTACTTC
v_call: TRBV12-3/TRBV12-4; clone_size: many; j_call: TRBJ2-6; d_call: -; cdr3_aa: CASSPASVGANVLTF; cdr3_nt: TGTGCCAGCAGCCCGGCCAGTGTTGGGGCCAACGTCCTGACTTTC
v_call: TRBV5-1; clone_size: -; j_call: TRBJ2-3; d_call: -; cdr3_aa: CASSLAGRFTDTQYF; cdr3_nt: TGCGCCAGCAGCTTGGCCGGAAGGTTCACAGATACGCAGTATTTT
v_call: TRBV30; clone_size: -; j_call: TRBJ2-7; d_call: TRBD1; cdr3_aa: CAYTSRDRIFSLSYEQYF; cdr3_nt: TGTGCCTACACGTCCCGGGACAGAATTTTTTCTCTCTCCTACGAGCAGTACTTC
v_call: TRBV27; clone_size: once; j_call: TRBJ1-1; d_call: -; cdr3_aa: CASSWGGGYTEAFF; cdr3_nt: TGTGCCAGCAGTTGGGGGGGCGGTTACACTGAAGCTTTCTTT
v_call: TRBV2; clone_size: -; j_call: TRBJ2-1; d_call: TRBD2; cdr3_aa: CASSGLRYAGGPTNEQFF; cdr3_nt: TGTGCCAGCAGTGGGCTCCGGTATGCGGGAGGGCCGACGAATGAGCAGTTCTTC
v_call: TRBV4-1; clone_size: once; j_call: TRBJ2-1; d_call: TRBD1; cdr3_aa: CASSQDQGQIYNGQFF; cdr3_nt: TGCGCCAGCAGCCAAGATCAGGGACAGATCTACAATGGGCAGTTCTTC
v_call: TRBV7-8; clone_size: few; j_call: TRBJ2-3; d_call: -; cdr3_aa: CASSNPQGTQYF; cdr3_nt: TGTGCCAGCAGCAACCCCCAGGGTACGCAGTATTTT
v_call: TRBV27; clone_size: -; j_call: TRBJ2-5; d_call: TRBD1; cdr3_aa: CASSGPGQGDQETQYF; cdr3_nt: TGTGCCAGCAGTGGGCCGGGACAGGGCGACCAAGAGACCCAGTACTTC
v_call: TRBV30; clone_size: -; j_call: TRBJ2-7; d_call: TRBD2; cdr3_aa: CTWSRRLAASYEQYF; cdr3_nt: TGTACCTGGAGCCGTCGGCTAGCGGCCTCCTACGAGCAGTACTTC
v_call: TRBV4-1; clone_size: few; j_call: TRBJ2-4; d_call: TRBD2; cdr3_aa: CASSSSGVGAKNIQYF; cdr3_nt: TGCGCCAGCAGCTCTAGCGGCGTTGGGGCCAAAAACATTCAGTACTTC
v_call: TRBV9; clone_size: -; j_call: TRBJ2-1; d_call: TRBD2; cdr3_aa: CASSVNLAGYNEQFF; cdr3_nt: TGTGCCAGCAGCGTAAATCTAGCGGGATACAATGAGCAGTTCTTC
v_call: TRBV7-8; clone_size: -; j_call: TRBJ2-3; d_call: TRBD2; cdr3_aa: CAIIAGGSDTQYF; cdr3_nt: TGTGCCATCATAGCGGGGGGGTCGGATACGCAGTATTTT
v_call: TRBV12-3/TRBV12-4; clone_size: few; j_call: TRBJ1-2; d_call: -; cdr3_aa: CASSLRQQRRDYGYTF; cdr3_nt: TGTGCCAGCAGTTTGAGACAGCAGCGGAGAGACTATGGCTACACCTTC
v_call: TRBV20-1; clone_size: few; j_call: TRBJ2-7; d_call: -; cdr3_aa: CSARPAGGSGIGEQYF; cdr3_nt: TGCAGTGCTAGGCCGGCAGGTGGGTCTGGGATTGGCGAGCAGTACTTC
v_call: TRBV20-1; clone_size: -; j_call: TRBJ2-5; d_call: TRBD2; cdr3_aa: CSAGVIAGAETQYF; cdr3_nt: TGCAGTGCTGGAGTTATAGCGGGAGCAGAGACCCAGTACTTC